What follows are 25 T cell receptor beta chains derived from one specimen sequenced in a study of CD8 T cells in Susac syndrome. When the RNA was reverse transcribed, random hexamers were used with an input of about 0.5 to 1 ug. TCRdb re-called the immunoSEQ multiplex PCR reads with MiXCR, one entry per CDR3 protein. The sample yields more than 75,000 distinct CDR3 sequences, just under 95% seen once. Sequenced input: CD8+ T cells from PBMCs. The receptor source for this set is a human donor in good health.

The genes are TRBV5-6 and TRBJ1-1; D is uncertain. The CDR3 spans 11 residues. Germline CDR1 reads SGHDT; CDR2 reads YYEEEE. Trimming shortened V by 2 bases and J by 7 bases, and 6 bases separated the two germline ends. The CDR3 DNA reads as TGTGCCAGCAGCTTCGGAATTGAAGCTTTCTTT. Translation: CASSFGIEAFF.

This chain links TRBV12-3 or TRBV12-4 with TRBJ2-5, with D unresolved. The CDR3 covers 13 residues. V lost 6 bases, J lost 1 base, and 9 bases lay in between. This CDR3 is CASSRALQETQYF. As DNA, the CDR3 is TGTGCCAGCAGCCGGGCCCTCCAAGAGACCCAGTACTTC.

The V and J genes are TRBV19 and TRBJ1-5; tentative D call: TRBD1 (5 bases). The V gene's germline CDR1 is LNHDA and CDR2 SQIVND (reference sequence). V lost 7 bases and J lost 6, with 19 bases in between. The CDR3 extends over 15 amino acids. This chain's CDR3 is CASTLGHLSGQPQHF. DNA for the CDR3: TGTGCCAGTACCCTCGGACACCTATCGGGTCAGCCCCAGCATTTT.

The chain couples TRBV3-1 to TRBJ2-5, with D perhaps matching TRBD2 (7 bases). Trimming pared 1 base from V and 0 bases from J, leaving 12 bases between. The germline CDR1 and CDR2 sequences are LGHDT and YNNKEL (reference sequence). The length of the CDR3 is 16 residues. The CDR3, as DNA: TGTGCCAGCAGCCAAGGAGGGGGGGGAAACCAAGAGACCCAGTACTTC. Its translation is CASSQGGGGNQETQYF.

The rearrangement links TRBV12-3 or TRBV12-4 to TRBJ2-2; TRBD2 aligns across 9 bases. CDR3 length: 17 amino acids. Trimming at V came to 10 bases and at J to 5 bases, leaving 17 bases not matched to a gene. CDR3 coding DNA: TGTGCCATCGACTGCGGGGAAGCGGGGGGTCGGACCGGGGAGCTGTTTTTT. Encoded protein: CAIDCGEAGGRTGELFF.

The gene calls are TRBV6-4 and TRBJ2-1; TRBD1 matches 7 bases. V trimming: 2 bases; J trimming: 1 base; junction bases outside the gene matches: 2. The CDR3 loop spans 15 amino acids. CDR1 MRHNA and CDR2 SNTAGT come from the germline V gene. The CDR3 protein is CASSDEGASYNEQFF. CDR3 in DNA: TGTGCCAGCAGTGACGAGGGGGCGTCCTACAATGAGCAGTTCTTC.

The chain is built from TRBV12-3 or TRBV12-4 and TRBJ1-2; D gene unclear. The CDR3 runs to 14 residues. V was clipped by 8 bases and J by 0 bases, with 13 bases between them. CDR3 sequence: CASSQQPANYGYTF. The CDR3 DNA reads TGTGCCAGCTCGCAGCAACCAGCTAACTATGGCTACACCTTC.

V gene TRBV13 combines with J gene TRBJ2-1; 7 positions match TRBD1. With 5 bases clipped from V and 2 bases from J, the junction kept 9 bases outside the gene matches. There are 16 residues in the CDR3. Germline V gene data show CDR1 as PRHDT and CDR2 as FYEKMQ (reference sequence). CDR3 nucleotide sequence: TGTGCCAGCAGCCCGTACGGACAGGTACCCTACAATGAGCAGTTCTTC. Protein product: CASSPYGQVPYNEQFF.

V and J are TRBV3-1 and TRBJ1-2; D uncertain. Trimming left V 0 bases short and J 4 bases short, with 12 bases between. The CDR3 spans 15 residues. Per germline, CDR1 LGHDT and CDR2 YNNKEL (reference sequence). CDR3 sequence (DNA): TGTGCCAGCAGCCAAGAAAGGGTTATAGGCTATGGCTACACCTTC. It encodes CASSQERVIGYGYTF.

This clonotype is a singleton in its sample. The chain combines TRBV7-3 with TRBJ2-2; D is undetermined. V gave up 5 bases and J gave up 4 bases, with 14 bases separating them. The CDR3 has 15 residues. The germline gives CDR1 SGHTA, CDR2 FQGTGA. The CDR3 DNA is TGTGCCAGCAGCCTTAACGTAGCAGCCACCGGGGAGCTGTTTTTT. Protein: CASSLNVAATGELFF.

On this clonotype: One end of the junction varies from germline; a read error may be responsible. The chain employs TRBV29-1 and TRBJ2-3; 9 bases map to TRBD2. CDR3 length: 15 amino acids. The V gene's germline CDR1 is SQVTM and CDR2 ANQGSEA. This CDR3 reads CSAEGASGVDDTQYF. The CDR3 coding sequence is TGCAGCGCTGAAGGGGCTAGCGGGGTAGACGATACGCAGTATTTT.

This chain uses TRBV19 with TRBJ1-2, with TRBD1 matching over 8 bases. V trimming: 3 bases; J trimming: 2 bases; junction bases outside the gene matches: 8. This CDR3 comprises 16 residues. Germline V gene data show CDR1 as LNHDA and CDR2 as SQIVND (reference sequence). The CDR3 spells CASSIWGTGLNYGYTF. DNA of the CDR3: TGTGCCAGTAGTATTTGGGGGACAGGCCTAAACTATGGCTACACCTTC.

This chain links TRBV20-1 with TRBJ2-7; 7 nucleotides agree with TRBD2. V gave up 3 bases and J gave up 5 bases; unmatched junction bases: 7. The length of the CDR3 is 13 residues. Germline V gene data show CDR1 as DFQATT and CDR2 as SNEGSKA (reference sequence). The CDR3: CSASSSGDHEQYF. The CDR3, as DNA: TGCAGTGCTAGTTCCAGCGGGGACCACGAGCAGTACTTC.

The chain carries TRBV11-2 and TRBJ2-7, with a possible D match to TRBD1 (6 bases). The CDR3 totals 15 residues. V was trimmed by 1 base and J by 0 bases, leaving 10 bases between them. Germline V gene lookup returns CDR1 SGHAT and CDR2 FQNNGV. The CDR3: CASSLGTGLSYEQYF. The CDR3 coding sequence is TGTGCCAGCAGCTTAGGTACAGGGCTCTCCTACGAGCAGTACTTC.

V is TRBV19 and J is TRBJ2-7, with a tentative D call TRBD2 (5 bases). The CDR3 is 12 residues long. From germline, CDR1 is LNHDA and CDR2 SQIVND (reference sequence). Trimming took 6 bases from V and 7 from J, leaving 13 bases between them. The CDR3 DNA reads TGTGCCAGTAGCCTAGCTGGGGATGAGCAGTACTTC. Amino acid sequence: CASSLAGDEQYF.

This clonotype showed up just once. This chain joins TRBV7-8 and TRBJ1-4, with TRBD1 matching over 8 bases. CDR1 and CDR2 (germline): SGHVS, FQNEAQ. This CDR3 is 13 amino acids long. Trimming at V came to 3 bases and at J to 10 bases, leaving 4 bases not matched to a gene. DNA for the CDR3: TGTGCCAGCAGCTTCGGACAGGGAGGAAAACTGTTTTTT. The encoded protein is CASSFGQGGKLFF. Based on the CDR3 plus reference TRBV7-8 and TRBJ1-4, the full variable domain is GAGVSQSPRYKVAKRGQDVALRCDPISGHVSLFWYQQALGQGPEFLTYFQNEAQLDKSGLPSDRFFAERPEGSVSTLKIQRTQQEDSAVYLCASSFGQGGKLFFGSGTQLSVL.

V usage is TRBV7-9 and J usage is TRBJ2-2; D is unclear. Trimming removed 2 bases from V and 7 bases from J, with 8 bases in between. This CDR3 spans 13 amino acids. Germline V gene sequence: CDR1 SEHNR, CDR2 FQNEAQ (reference sequence). The CDR3 DNA is TGTGCCAGCAGCTTAAATCCGTACGGGGAGCTGTTTTTT. Translation: CASSLNPYGELFF.

The chain carries TRBV14 and TRBJ1-2; tentatively, D is TRBD1 (6 bases). The V end lost 2 bases, the J end lost 6 bases, and 10 bases lay between the germline ends. From germline, CDR1 is SGHDN and CDR2 FVKESK. The CDR3 length is 13 residues. DNA for the CDR3: TGTGCCAGCAGCCAATCAGGGGCCCATGGCTACACCTTC. Its translation: CASSQSGAHGYTF.

This chain links TRBV18 with TRBJ2-1; D remains unclear. V was clipped by 3 bases and J by 5 bases, with 8 bases between them. CDR3 length: 13 residues. Germline V gene data show CDR1 as KGHSH and CDR2 as LQKENI. The CDR3 nucleotides are TGTGCCAGCTCACCCCCGTTAGACAATGAGCAGTTCTTC. Amino acid sequence: CASSPPLDNEQFF.

V usage is TRBV18 and J usage is TRBJ2-7, with D possibly matching TRBD2 (5 bases). Trimming left V 5 bases short and J 0 bases short, with 8 bases between. The CDR3 loop spans 13 amino acids. Germline values: CDR1 KGHSH, CDR2 LQKENI. The DNA of the CDR3 is TGTGCCAGCTCAGAGGGCTACTCCTACGAGCAGTACTTC. Translated: CASSEGYSYEQYF.

This chain joins TRBV3-1 and TRBJ1-6, with 9 bases matching TRBD1. The CDR3 is 16 residues long. Germline V gene data show CDR1 as LGHDT and CDR2 as YNNKEL (reference sequence). Trimming removed 1 base from V and 6 bases from J; junction bases left unmatched: 4. This CDR3 reads CASSQVLQGANSPLHF. CDR3 DNA: TGTGCCAGCAGCCAAGTCCTACAGGGGGCTAATTCACCCCTCCACTTT.

This sequence joins TRBV19 and TRBJ1-5, with 9 bases lining up with TRBD1. Germline V CDR1 and CDR2: LNHDA, SQIVND (reference sequence). The CDR3 covers 16 residues. The trim removed 1 base at V and 2 bases at J, leaving 3 bases unmatched. The CDR3 DNA is TGTGCCAGTAGTATAGGGGACAGGGCTGGCAATCAGCCCCAGCATTTT. Protein product: CASSIGDRAGNQPQHF.

The chain carries TRBV29-1 and TRBJ2-7, with 7 bases identical to TRBD1. Germline assignment: CDR1 SQVTM and CDR2 ANQGSEA. The V and J ends lost 4 bases and 0 bases, in that order; junction bases with no gene match: 6. The CDR3 extends over 14 amino acids. CDR3 DNA: TGCAGCGTTGTGGACAGGCTCAACTCCTACGAGCAGTACTTC. It codes for CSVVDRLNSYEQYF.

The chain is built from TRBV19 and TRBJ1-2; the D gene is possibly TRBD1 (5 bases). The CDR3 sequence is 14 residues long. Germline-derived CDR1 and CDR2 are LNHDA and SQIVND (reference sequence). V lost 5 bases and J 4 bases, leaving 14 bases between the germline ends. CDR3 sequence: CASSLTGQVYGYTF. In nucleotides, the CDR3 is TGTGCCAGTAGTCTTACAGGACAAGTCTATGGCTACACCTTC. Complete variable domain (other parts from reference TRBV19 and TRBJ1-2): DGGITQSPKYLFRKEGQNVTLSCEQNLNHDAMYWYRQDPGQGLRLIYYSQIVNDFQKGDIAEGYSVSREKKESFPLTVTSAQKNPTAFYLCASSLTGQVYGYTFGSGTRLTVV.

The chain carries TRBV4-1 and TRBJ1-1; possible D gene TRBD1, 6 bases. In germline, CDR1 is MGHRA, CDR2 YSYEKL. This CDR3 is 15 amino acids long. Trimming took off 0 bases at V and 8 bases at J, with 16 bases between the two ends. In nucleotides, the CDR3 is TGCGCCAGCAGCCAAGAGTGGCGTCTAGGGACAGAAGCTTTCTTT. It yields the protein CASSQEWRLGTEAFF.